This TCR beta chain was sequenced during a study of early T cells in non-severe SARS-CoV-2 infection. Looked up from germline, CDR1 is SGHKS and CDR2 is YYEKEE (reference sequence). This CDR3 is 14 amino acids long. The V and J ends lost 1 base and 4 bases respectively, with 10 bases between them. Separate cDNA molecules each had unique molecular identifiers attached to them. TCRdb reanalysed the 5' RACE reads using MiXCR and keeps one entry per CDR3 protein. Seen here are roughly 60,000 distinct CDR3 sequences, approximately 10% observed once, and the top ten hold less than 3.5%. This sequence joins TRBV5-5 and TRBJ2-3, with D uncertain. Sequencing used whole blood, obtained at baseline. The source of this sequence is an adult who was a healthcare worker with PCR-confirmed SARS-CoV-2 infection or an uninfected control (not recorded which). In DNA, the CDR3 is TGTGCCAGCAGCTTGATGGTAGATCCAGATACGCAGTATTTT. Protein: CASSLMVDPDTQYF.